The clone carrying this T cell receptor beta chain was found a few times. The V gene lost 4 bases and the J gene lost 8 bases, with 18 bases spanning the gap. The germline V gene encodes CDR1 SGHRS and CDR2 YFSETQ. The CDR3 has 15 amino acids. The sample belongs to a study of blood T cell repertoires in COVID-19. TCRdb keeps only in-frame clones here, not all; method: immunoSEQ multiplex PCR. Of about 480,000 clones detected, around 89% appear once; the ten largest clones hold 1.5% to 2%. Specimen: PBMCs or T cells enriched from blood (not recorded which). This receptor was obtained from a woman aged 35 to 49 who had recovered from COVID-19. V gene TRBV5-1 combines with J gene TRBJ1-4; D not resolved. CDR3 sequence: CASSPLNGLAEKLFF. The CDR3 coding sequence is TGCGCCAGCAGCCCACTAAACGGACTGGCCGAAAAACTGTTTTTT.